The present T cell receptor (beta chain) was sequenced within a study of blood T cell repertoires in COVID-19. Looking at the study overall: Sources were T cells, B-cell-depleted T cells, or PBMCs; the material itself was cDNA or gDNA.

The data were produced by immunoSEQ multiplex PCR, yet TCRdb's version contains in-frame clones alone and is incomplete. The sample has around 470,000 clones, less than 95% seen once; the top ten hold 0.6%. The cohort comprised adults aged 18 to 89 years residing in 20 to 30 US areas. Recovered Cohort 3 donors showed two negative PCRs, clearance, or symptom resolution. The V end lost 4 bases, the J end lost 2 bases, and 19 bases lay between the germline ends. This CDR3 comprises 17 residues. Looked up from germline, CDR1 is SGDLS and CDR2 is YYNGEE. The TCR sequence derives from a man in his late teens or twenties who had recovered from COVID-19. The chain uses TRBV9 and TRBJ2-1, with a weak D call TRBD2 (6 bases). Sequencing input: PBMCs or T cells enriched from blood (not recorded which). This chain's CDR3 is CASSPLGSGRTYNEQFF. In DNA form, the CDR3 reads TGTGCCAGCAGCCCCTTAGGGAGCGGGCGAACCTACAATGAGCAGTTCTTC.